This TCR beta chain was found in a study of shared clonotypes between healthy human individuals. Study outcomes and limitations: Naive CD4 clonotypes were shared across a few donors at about 5%.

Concerning this clone: Antigen specificity is unknown.

Libraries were prepared by immunoSEQ multiplex PCR; TCRdb keeps only in-frame clonotypes and omits some of them. The data contain approximately 640,000 clones, around 72% of them seen just once; the ten biggest clones take up about 1.7%. Germline V CDR1 and CDR2: SGHRS, YFSETQ. V lost 0 bases to trimming and J lost 2 bases, with 7 bases between them. The CDR3 runs to 14 residues. This TCR was recovered from a woman in her 30s in good health. The gene calls are TRBV5-1 and TRBJ2-3; D is ambiguous. Sequencing was done on a sample of memory CD4+ T cells sorted from blood. As for subset: CD45RA-negative fraction. CDR3 nucleotide sequence: TGCGCCAGCAGCTTGGTACAATCCACAGATACGCAGTATTTT. This gives the protein CASSLVQSTDTQYF.